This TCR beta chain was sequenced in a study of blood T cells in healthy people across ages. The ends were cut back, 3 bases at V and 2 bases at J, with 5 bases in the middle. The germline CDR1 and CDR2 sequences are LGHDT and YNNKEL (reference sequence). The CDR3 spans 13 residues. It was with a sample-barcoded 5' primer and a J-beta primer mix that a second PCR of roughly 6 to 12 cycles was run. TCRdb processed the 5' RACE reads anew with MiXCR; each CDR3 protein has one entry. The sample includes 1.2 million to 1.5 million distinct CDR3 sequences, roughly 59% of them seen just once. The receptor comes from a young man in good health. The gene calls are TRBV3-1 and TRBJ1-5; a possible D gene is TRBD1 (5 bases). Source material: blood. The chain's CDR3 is CASSHRGNQPQHF. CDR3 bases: TGTGCCAGCAGCCACAGGGGCAATCAGCCCCAGCATTTT.